This is a list of T cell receptor beta chains from one sample in a study of blood T cells in healthy people across ages. TCRdb analysed the 5' RACE reads with MiXCR anew, one entry per CDR3 protein. The sample comprises about 1.5 million distinct CDR3 sequences, roughly 40% of which are singletons, and approximately 7.9% rests with the top ten. The sample taken for sequencing was blood. The receptors here all came from a woman aged 18-29 years in good health. Each CDR3 is given with its conserved first and last residue. Each record gives: V gene, J gene, D gene, clone size, CDR3 protein, CDR3 DNA. The D gene is left open where the match is weak. Only some rows state a clone size, as once, few, many or a class for expanded clones.

V: TRBV4-2
J: TRBJ2-3
D: TRBD2
size: .
CDR3: CASSQDGAGGMADTQYF
DNA: TGTGCCAGCAGCCAAGATGGGGCGGGGGGGATGGCAGATACGCAGTATTTT

V: TRBV6-6
J: TRBJ2-7
D: .
size: .
CDR3: CASTVQGDGEQYF
DNA: TGTGCCAGCACTGTACAGGGCGATGGCGAGCAGTACTTC

V: TRBV4-1
J: TRBJ2-7
D: TRBD2
size: few
CDR3: CASSQGRAGGPYEQYF
DNA: TGCGCCAGCAGCCAAGGTAGGGCGGGAGGACCCTACGAGCAGTACTTC

V: TRBV18
J: TRBJ2-1
D: TRBD2
size: .
CDR3: CASSQTSGSRNEQFF
DNA: TGTGCCAGCTCGCAGACTAGCGGGAGTAGGAATGAGCAGTTCTTC

V: TRBV4-2
J: TRBJ2-5
D: TRBD2
size: .
CDR3: CASSQDTGGSSYNEQYF
DNA: TGTGCCAGCAGCCAAGATACGGGAGGTTCCTCCTACAATGAGCAGTACTTC

V: TRBV7-9
J: TRBJ2-1
D: .
size: .
CDR3: CASSLARGSISYNEQFF
DNA: TGTGCCAGCAGCTTAGCGAGGGGGTCGATCTCCTACAATGAGCAGTTCTTC

V: TRBV7-9
J: TRBJ1-4
D: .
size: few
CDR3: CASSSPRGANEKLFF
DNA: TGTGCCAGCAGCTCGCCTCGGGGGGCTAATGAAAAACTGTTTTTT

V: TRBV3-1
J: TRBJ1-5
D: .
size: .
CDR3: CASSRQPDQPQHF
DNA: TGTGCCAGCAGCCGACAGCCAGATCAGCCCCAGCATTTT

V: TRBV10-3
J: TRBJ1-1
D: TRBD1
size: .
CDR3: CAISDTGGVPFF
DNA: TGTGCCATCAGCGACACAGGGGGCGTACCTTTCTTT

V: TRBV7-2
J: TRBJ1-2
D: .
size: few
CDR3: CASSSEGRDSHNYGYTF
DNA: TGTGCCAGCAGCTCAGAAGGCCGCGACAGTCATAACTATGGCTACACCTTC

V: TRBV12-3/TRBV12-4
J: TRBJ2-1
D: TRBD2
size: .
CDR3: CASSPLVTSGSYNEQFF
DNA: TGTGCCAGCAGCCCCCTGGTTACTAGCGGCTCCTACAATGAGCAGTTCTTC

V: TRBV28
J: TRBJ1-4
D: TRBD1
size: .
CDR3: CASSPGTGGWGEKLFF
DNA: TGTGCCAGCAGCCCCGGGACAGGGGGGTGGGGTGAAAAACTGTTTTTT

V: TRBV4-1
J: TRBJ2-1
D: TRBD2
size: .
CDR3: CASSQPSGGAGEQFF
DNA: TGTGCCAGCAGCCAGCCCAGCGGGGGGGCGGGTGAGCAGTTCTTC

V: TRBV2
J: TRBJ2-2
D: .
size: .
CDR3: CASSPKPGELFF
DNA: TGTGCCAGCAGTCCCAAGCCCGGGGAGCTGTTTTTT

V: TRBV6-6
J: TRBJ2-5
D: TRBD2
size: .
CDR3: CASSYSSGRLHEQYF
DNA: TGTGCCAGCAGTTACTCTAGCGGGAGGCTCCATGAGCAGTACTTC

V: TRBV10-3
J: TRBJ2-1
D: TRBD1
size: few
CDR3: CAASDRGAINEQFF
DNA: TGTGCCGCTTCCGACAGGGGGGCAATCAATGAGCAGTTCTTC

V: TRBV6-2/TRBV6-3
J: TRBJ2-1
D: .
size: few
CDR3: CASTTDSYNEQFF
DNA: TGTGCCAGTACCACCGACAGTTACAATGAGCAGTTCTTC

V: TRBV3-1
J: TRBJ2-5
D: TRBD2
size: .
CDR3: CASSHRGSGGQRAQYF
DNA: TGTGCCAGCAGCCATAGAGGTAGCGGGGGCCAAAGGGCCCAGTACTTC

V: TRBV21-1
J: TRBJ1-2
D: .
size: .
CDR3: CARGGRCYGYTF
DNA: TGTGCCAGAGGGGGTAGGTGCTATGGCTACACCTTC

V: TRBV15
J: TRBJ2-7
D: .
size: few
CDR3: CATSRDGRSYEQYF
DNA: TGTGCCACCAGCAGAGATGGCAGGAGCTACGAGCAGTACTTC

V: TRBV6-5
J: TRBJ2-3
D: TRBD2
size: .
CDR3: CVSSPGTSGGLDTQYF
DNA: TGTGTCAGCAGCCCCGGGACTAGCGGGGGACTAGATACGCAGTATTTT

V: TRBV10-3
J: TRBJ1-6
D: TRBD1
size: .
CDR3: CAIRTGENSPLHF
DNA: TGTGCCATTCGGACAGGGGAGAATTCACCCCTCCACTTT